The rows below give T cell receptor beta chains drawn from one sample of a study of T cells in localized non-small cell lung cancer. Sequenced by immunoSEQ multiplex PCR; TCRdb stores in-frame clones only, minus some. The data show about 33,000 clones, approximately 92% seen once. The sample was peripheral blood, taken before any cancer treatment. The receptors were gathered from a female donor over 55 with stage I lung adenocarcinoma. CDR3s include the opening cysteine and the closing phenylalanine or tryptophan. A D gene is named only where the DNA matches it firmly. Part of the rows lack a size; the others show once, few, many or a class for expanded clones.

clone size,J gene,D gene,V gene,CDR3 protein,CDR3 DNA
NA,TRBJ2-7,NA,TRBV7-2,CASSPTSSYEQYF,TGTGCCAGCAGCCCAACGTCGAGCTACGAGCAGTACTTC
NA,TRBJ2-3,NA,TRBV11-2,CASSFRTLSTDTQYF,TGTGCCAGCAGCTTCCGGACACTTAGCACAGATACGCAGTATTTT
NA,TRBJ2-3,NA,TRBV9,CASSHRVDTQYF,TGTGCCAGCAGCCACAGGGTCGATACGCAGTATTTT
NA,TRBJ2-5,NA,TRBV19,CASSIGQGGETQYF,TGTGCCAGTAGTATAGGCCAAGGGGGAGAGACCCAGTACTTC
NA,TRBJ2-1,NA,TRBV5-6,CASSLLLHNNEQFF,TGTGCCAGCAGCTTGTTGTTACACAACAATGAGCAGTTCTTC
NA,TRBJ2-3,NA,TRBV6-5,CASSYSKDTDTQYF,TGTGCCAGCAGTTACTCTAAGGACACAGATACGCAGTATTTT
NA,TRBJ2-5,NA,TRBV18,CASSPGLLETQYF,TGTGCCAGCTCACCGGGGTTATTAGAGACCCAGTACTTC
NA,TRBJ1-6,TRBD1,TRBV30,CAWRRTGGINSPLHF,TGTGCCTGGAGAAGGACAGGGGGGATTAATTCACCCCTCCACTTT
few,TRBJ1-5,TRBD1,TRBV27,CASSLTGAGNQPQHF,TGTGCCAGCAGTTTAACAGGGGCGGGCAATCAGCCCCAGCATTTT
NA,TRBJ2-2,NA,TRBV18,CASSPAGLANTGELFF,TGTGCCAGCTCACCGGCAGGCCTCGCGAACACCGGGGAGCTGTTTTTT
NA,TRBJ2-2,NA,TRBV10-3,CAIKGFKHTGELFF,TGTGCCATCAAGGGGTTCAAGCACACCGGGGAGCTGTTTTTT
NA,TRBJ1-4,NA,TRBV6-6,CASSYSGGPHNEKLFF,TGTGCCAGCAGTTACTCTGGGGGGCCCCATAATGAAAAACTGTTTTTT
NA,TRBJ2-5,NA,TRBV5-1,CASSLESRETQYF,TGCGCCAGCAGCTTGGAATCTCGAGAGACCCAGTACTTC
NA,TRBJ2-7,TRBD2,TRBV5-1,CASSLEQPGGDEQYF,TGCGCCAGCAGCTTGGAGCAGCCCGGGGGGGACGAGCAGTACTTC
NA,TRBJ1-1,NA,TRBV2,CASKPLRGANTEAFF,TGTGCCAGCAAGCCTCTTCGAGGGGCGAACACTGAAGCTTTCTTT
NA,TRBJ1-2,TRBD1,TRBV6-6,CASSDRGVEPPYGYTF,TGTGCCAGCAGCGACAGGGGCGTCGAACCCCCTTATGGCTACACCTTC
NA,TRBJ2-7,TRBD1,TRBV11-2,CASSWGQVSYEQYF,TGTGCCAGCAGCTGGGGACAGGTTAGCTACGAGCAGTACTTC
NA,TRBJ1-2,NA,TRBV30,CAWRSGGNYGYTF,TGTGCCTGGAGGTCGGGGGGCAACTATGGCTACACCTTC
NA,TRBJ2-4,TRBD2,TRBV5-1,CASKPSTSGGLDIQYF,TGCGCCAGCAAACCCTCGACTAGCGGGGGATTGGACATTCAGTACTTC
NA,TRBJ1-5,NA,TRBV4-2,CASSPRRGDRGNQPQHF,TGTGCCAGCAGCCCCCGACGGGGGGATCGAGGCAATCAGCCCCAGCATTTT
NA,TRBJ1-1,NA,TRBV2,CASSDQGIGLMNTEAFF,TGTGCCAGCAGTGATCAGGGTATCGGGCTAATGAACACTGAAGCTTTCTTT
NA,TRBJ1-1,NA,TRBV19,CAAGGLRSNTEAFF,TGTGCCGCGGGGGGGCTACGTTCGAACACTGAAGCTTTCTTT
once,TRBJ1-2,NA,TRBV6-5,CASSPNAGWGYTF,TGTGCCAGCAGTCCGAACGCGGGATGGGGCTACACCTTC
NA,TRBJ2-7,TRBD1,TRBV6-9,CASSFRQGLVEQYF,TGTGCCAGCAGTTTCAGACAGGGGTTAGTAGAGCAGTACTTC
once,TRBJ1-6,NA,TRBV9,CASSGRTQGSLYNSPLHF,TGTGCCAGCAGCGGGCGAACTCAGGGGTCCCTCTATAATTCACCCCTCCACTTT
once,TRBJ2-1,NA,TRBV10-1,CASSEKRSSYNEQFF,TGCGCCAGCAGTGAGAAGCGGAGCTCCTACAATGAGCAGTTCTTC
once,TRBJ2-3,TRBD2,TRBV5-1,CASSLERGTQYF,TGCGCCAGCAGCTTGGAGCGGGGGACGCAGTATTTT
once,TRBJ1-2,NA,TRBV5-4,CASRDSEKAGHYGYTF,TGTGCCAGCAGGGATTCTGAAAAGGCGGGGCACTATGGCTACACCTTC
NA,TRBJ2-7,NA,TRBV2,CASSEGDYEQYF,TGTGCCAGCAGTGAAGGTGACTACGAGCAGTACTTC
NA,TRBJ1-6,TRBD1,TRBV6-6,CASSYSRGRGSPLHF,TGTGCCAGCAGTTACTCGAGGGGGCGCGGATCACCCCTCCACTTT